This T cell receptor beta chain was profiled in a study of cytomegalovirus exposure and HLA in healthy donors. Germline V gene lookup returns CDR1 MNHEY and CDR2 SMNVEV (reference sequence). V dropped 6 bases and J dropped 3 bases, with 15 bases sitting between them. The CDR3 totals 14 residues. Those who donated were healthy bone marrow donors. The PCR ran on 60 Vbeta and 13 Jbeta primers. Original handling: Later work found around 72 million unique TCR beta chains, with around 10 million shared. Some clones are missing from TCRdb's copy, which holds only in-frame ones; the method was immunoSEQ multiplex PCR. V and J calls and clone size are as listed in that table; D and trimming were resolved from the DNA. The sample shows approximately 140,000 clones, just under 65% of them seen only once. Broader study findings: Presence/absence analyses assumed roughly uniform sequencing depth across donors.

This clone was found a few times. Its target is unknown. Source material: PBMCs. This chain connects TRBV27 to TRBJ2-7; the D gene is possibly TRBD1 (5 bases). This clonotype originated in an older woman in good health and CMV-seropositive. CDR3 nucleotides: TGTGCCAGCAGCCAATCCGTCGACAGCTACGAGCAGTACTTC. Translation gives CASSQSVDSYEQYF.